The 5 T cell receptor beta chains reported below all come from one sample, sequenced in a study of shared clonotypes between healthy human individuals. Measured with immunoSEQ multiplex PCR; TCRdb has only the in-frame clones, and not every one. The sample lists fewer than 1.4 million clones, about four fifths occurring once. The material sequenced was memory CD4+ T cells from PBMCs. As to subset: CD45RA-negative fraction. The receptors were sampled from a man aged 18 to 29 in good health. Some clones in this sample may be carry-over from other donors' samples.

In its sample, this clone was seen once. This chain joins TRBV6-5 and TRBJ2-7; D possibly matches TRBD1 or TRBD2 (5 bases each). The CDR3 is made up of 14 amino acids. The V end was cut by 9 bases, the J end by 3 bases, with 18 bases between. Per germline, CDR1 MNHEY and CDR2 SVGAGI. CDR3 in amino acids: CASKLAPGNYEQYF. The DNA of the CDR3 is TGTGCCAGTAAGTTAGCGCCAGGGAACTACGAGCAGTACTTC.

This clone was seen only once. V is TRBV25-1 and J is TRBJ2-1, with D perhaps TRBD2 (6 bases). The CDR3 contains 14 residues. The V gene lost 0 bases and the J gene lost 9 bases, with 12 bases spanning the gap. Looked up from germline, CDR1 is MGHDK and CDR2 is SYGVNS. For the CDR3, the DNA is TGTGCCAGCAGTGAATACAGGGATAGCGGTGAGCAGTTCTTC. Amino acid sequence: CASSEYRDSGEQFF.

In its sample, this clone was seen a few times. Other DNA variants within this sample encode the same CDR3. The rearrangement links TRBV2 to TRBJ2-7; D not certain. CDR1 and CDR2 from the germline V gene are SNHLY and FYNNEI. Trimming took 4 bases from V and 4 from J, leaving 5 bases between them. The CDR3 spans 11 residues. The CDR3 DNA follows: TGTGCCAGCAGTGGCGCATACGAGCAGTACTTC. Its protein product is CASSGAYEQYF. The full variable domain, with the rest looked up from reference TRBV2 and TRBJ2-7, is EPEVTQTPSHQVTQMGQEVILRCVPISNHLYFYWYRQILGQKVEFLVSFYNNEISEKSEIFDDQFSVERPDGSNFTLKIRSTKLEDSAMYFCASSGAYEQYFGPGTRLTVT.

The CDR3 bases are TGTGCCAGCAGACCCGCAAGCGGCACCGGGGAGCTGTTTTTT. The encoded protein is CASRPASGTGELFF. This chain uses TRBV7-2 with TRBJ2-2; TRBD2 is a possible D gene (5 bases). V was cut by 6 bases and J by 4 bases, with 12 bases left in between. Germline assignment: CDR1 SGHTA and CDR2 FQGNSA. CDR3 length: 14 amino acids.

CDR3 residues: CASSLAGRADTQYF. CDR3 bases: TGTGCCAGCAGCTTAGCGGGCCGGGCAGATACGCAGTATTTT. The chain recombines TRBV7-3 with TRBJ2-3; D may be TRBD2 (5 bases). V dropped 2 bases and J dropped 4 bases, with 10 bases sitting between them. The CDR3 runs 14 residues. CDR1 SGHTA and CDR2 FQGTGA come from the germline V gene.